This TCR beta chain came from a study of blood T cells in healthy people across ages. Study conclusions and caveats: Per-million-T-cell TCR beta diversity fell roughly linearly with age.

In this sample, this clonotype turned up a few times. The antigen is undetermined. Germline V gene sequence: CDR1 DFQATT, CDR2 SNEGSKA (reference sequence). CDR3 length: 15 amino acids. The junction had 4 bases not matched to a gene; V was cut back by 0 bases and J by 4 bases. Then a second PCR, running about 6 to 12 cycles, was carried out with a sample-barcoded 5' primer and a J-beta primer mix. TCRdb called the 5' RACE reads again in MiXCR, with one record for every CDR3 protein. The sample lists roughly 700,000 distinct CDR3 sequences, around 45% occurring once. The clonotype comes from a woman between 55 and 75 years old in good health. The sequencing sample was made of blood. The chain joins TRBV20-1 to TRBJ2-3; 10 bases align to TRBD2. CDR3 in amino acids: CSAREASGSPDTQYF. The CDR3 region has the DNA TGCAGTGCTAGAGAGGCTAGCGGGAGCCCAGATACGCAGTATTTT.